This T cell receptor (beta chain) was recorded in a study of cytomegalovirus exposure and HLA in healthy donors. Germline CDR1 SGHTA, CDR2 FQGTGA. The CDR3 spans 16 residues. V dropped 2 bases and J dropped 1 base, with 14 bases sitting between them. PCR employed 60 Vbeta and 13 Jbeta primers. Here immunoSEQ multiplex PCR was the method, and the copy in TCRdb shows in-frame clones only, minus some. Of tens of thousands of clones listed, around four fifths are singletons. V usage is TRBV7-3 and J usage is TRBJ1-1; D gene unclear. Specimen: PBMCs. The source of this sequence is a man in his thirties or forties in good health and CMV-seronegative. The CDR3 sequence: CASSLYAGNANTEAFF. CDR3 DNA sequence: TGTGCCAGCAGCTTATACGCCGGGAATGCGAACACTGAAGCTTTCTTT.